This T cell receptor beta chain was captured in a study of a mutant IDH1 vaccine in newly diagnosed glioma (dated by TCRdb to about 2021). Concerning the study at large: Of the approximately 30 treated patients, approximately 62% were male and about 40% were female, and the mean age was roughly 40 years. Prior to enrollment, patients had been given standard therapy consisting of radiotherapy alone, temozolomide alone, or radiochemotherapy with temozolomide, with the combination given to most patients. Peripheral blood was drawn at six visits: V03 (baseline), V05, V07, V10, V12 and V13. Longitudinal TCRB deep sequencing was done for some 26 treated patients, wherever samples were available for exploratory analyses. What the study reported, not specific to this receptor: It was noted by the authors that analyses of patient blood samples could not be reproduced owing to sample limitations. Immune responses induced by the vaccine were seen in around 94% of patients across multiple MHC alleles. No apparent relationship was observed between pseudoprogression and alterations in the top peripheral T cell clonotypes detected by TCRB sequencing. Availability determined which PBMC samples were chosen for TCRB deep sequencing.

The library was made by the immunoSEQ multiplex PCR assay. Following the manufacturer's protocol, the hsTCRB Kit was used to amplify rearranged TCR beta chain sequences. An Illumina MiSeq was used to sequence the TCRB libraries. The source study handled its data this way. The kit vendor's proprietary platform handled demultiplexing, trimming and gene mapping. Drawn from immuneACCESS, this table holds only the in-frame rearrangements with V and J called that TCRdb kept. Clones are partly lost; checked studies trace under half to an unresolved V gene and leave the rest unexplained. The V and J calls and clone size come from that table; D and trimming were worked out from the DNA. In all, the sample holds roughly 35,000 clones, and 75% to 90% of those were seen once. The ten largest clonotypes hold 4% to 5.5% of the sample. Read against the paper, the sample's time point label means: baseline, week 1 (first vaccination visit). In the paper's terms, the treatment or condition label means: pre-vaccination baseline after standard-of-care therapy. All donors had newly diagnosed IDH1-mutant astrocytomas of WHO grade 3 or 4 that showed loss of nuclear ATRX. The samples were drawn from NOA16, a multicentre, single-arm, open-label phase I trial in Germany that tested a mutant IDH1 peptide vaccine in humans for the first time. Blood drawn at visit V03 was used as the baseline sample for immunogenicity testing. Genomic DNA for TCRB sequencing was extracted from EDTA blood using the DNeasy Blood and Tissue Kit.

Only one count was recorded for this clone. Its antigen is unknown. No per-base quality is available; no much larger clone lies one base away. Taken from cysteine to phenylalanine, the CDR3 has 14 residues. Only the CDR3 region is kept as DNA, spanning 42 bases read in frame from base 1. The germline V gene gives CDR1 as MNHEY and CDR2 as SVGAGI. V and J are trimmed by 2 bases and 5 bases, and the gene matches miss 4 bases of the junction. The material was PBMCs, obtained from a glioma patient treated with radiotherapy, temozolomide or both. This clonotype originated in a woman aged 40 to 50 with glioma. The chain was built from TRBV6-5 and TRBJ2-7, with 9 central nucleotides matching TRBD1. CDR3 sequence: CASSYGDRANEQYF. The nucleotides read TGTGCCAGCAGTTACGGGGACAGGGCTAACGAGCAGTACTTC.